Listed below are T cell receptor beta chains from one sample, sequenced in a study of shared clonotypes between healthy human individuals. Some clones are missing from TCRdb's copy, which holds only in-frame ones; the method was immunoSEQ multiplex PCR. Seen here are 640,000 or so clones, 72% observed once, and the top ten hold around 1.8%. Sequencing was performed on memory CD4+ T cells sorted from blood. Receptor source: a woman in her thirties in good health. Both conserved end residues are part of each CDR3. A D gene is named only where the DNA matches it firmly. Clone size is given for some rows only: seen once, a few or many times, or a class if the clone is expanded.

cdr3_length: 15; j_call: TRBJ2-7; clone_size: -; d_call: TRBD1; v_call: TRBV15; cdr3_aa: CATSTGTGGAIEQYF; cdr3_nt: TGTGCCACCAGCACCGGGACAGGGGGCGCGATCGAGCAGTACTTC
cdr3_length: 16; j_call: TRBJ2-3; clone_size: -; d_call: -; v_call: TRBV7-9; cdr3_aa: CASGPVRGSSTDTQYF; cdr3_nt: TGTGCCAGCGGCCCCGTTCGAGGATCTAGCACAGATACGCAGTATTTT
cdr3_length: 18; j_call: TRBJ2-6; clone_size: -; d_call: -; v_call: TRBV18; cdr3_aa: CASSRPGKMSSGANVLTF; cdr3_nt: TGTGCCAGCTCACGTCCGGGCAAAATGAGCTCTGGGGCCAACGTCCTGACTTTC
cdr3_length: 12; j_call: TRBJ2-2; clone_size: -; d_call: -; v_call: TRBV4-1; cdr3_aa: CASSPGGGELFF; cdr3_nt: TGCGCCAGCAGCCCCGGGGGCGGGGAGCTGTTTTTT
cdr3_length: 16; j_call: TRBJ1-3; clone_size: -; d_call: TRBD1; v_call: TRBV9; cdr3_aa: CASSGQGAYSGNTIYF; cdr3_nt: TGTGCCAGCAGCGGACAGGGGGCATACTCTGGAAACACCATATATTTT
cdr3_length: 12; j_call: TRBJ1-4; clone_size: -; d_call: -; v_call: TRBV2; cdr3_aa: CASRSNNEKLFF; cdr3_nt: TGTGCCAGCAGAAGCAATAATGAAAAACTGTTTTTT
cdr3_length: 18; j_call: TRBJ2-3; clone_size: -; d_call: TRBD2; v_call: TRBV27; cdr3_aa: CASSLEGGRTGGTDTQYF; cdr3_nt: TGTGCCAGCAGTTTAGAGGGCGGGAGGACTGGGGGCACAGATACGCAGTATTTT
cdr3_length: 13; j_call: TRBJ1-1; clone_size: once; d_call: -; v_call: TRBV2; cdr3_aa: CAGRTGPETEAFF; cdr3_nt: TGTGCCGGCCGAACAGGGCCGGAAACTGAAGCTTTCTTT
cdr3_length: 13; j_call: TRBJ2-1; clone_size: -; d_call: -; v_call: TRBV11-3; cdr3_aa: CASSFRQYNEQFF; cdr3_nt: TGTGCCAGCAGCTTCAGACAGTACAATGAGCAGTTCTTC
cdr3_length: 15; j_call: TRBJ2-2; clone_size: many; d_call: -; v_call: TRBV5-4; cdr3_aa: CASSFAGGDTGELFF; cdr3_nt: TGTGCCAGCAGCTTCGCCGGGGGAGACACCGGGGAGCTGTTTTTT
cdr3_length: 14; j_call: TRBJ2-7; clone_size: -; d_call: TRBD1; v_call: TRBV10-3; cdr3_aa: CAISGQGYGYEQYF; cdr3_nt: TGTGCCATCAGCGGACAGGGGTACGGCTACGAGCAGTACTTC
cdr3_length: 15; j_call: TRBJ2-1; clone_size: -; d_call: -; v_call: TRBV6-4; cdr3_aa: CASYVRPGTHNEQFF; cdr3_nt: TGTGCCAGCTATGTCCGACCCGGGACCCACAATGAGCAGTTCTTC
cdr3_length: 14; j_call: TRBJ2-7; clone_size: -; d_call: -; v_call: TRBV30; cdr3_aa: CAWSHLAGSLEQYF; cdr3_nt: TGTGCCTGGAGTCACCTTGCTGGTTCGCTCGAGCAGTACTTC
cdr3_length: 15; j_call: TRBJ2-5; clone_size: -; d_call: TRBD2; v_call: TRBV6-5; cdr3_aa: CASSYGREMGETQYF; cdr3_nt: TGTGCCAGCAGTTACGGGCGGGAGATGGGAGAGACCCAGTACTTC
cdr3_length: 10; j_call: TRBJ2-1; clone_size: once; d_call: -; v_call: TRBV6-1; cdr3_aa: CASLGGPRFF; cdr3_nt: TGTGCCAGCCTCGGGGGGCCTAGGTTCTTC
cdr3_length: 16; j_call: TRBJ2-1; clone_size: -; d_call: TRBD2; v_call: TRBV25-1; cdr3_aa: CASSDPLAGDFGEQFF; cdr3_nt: TGTGCCAGCAGTGACCCACTAGCGGGCGATTTCGGTGAGCAGTTCTTC
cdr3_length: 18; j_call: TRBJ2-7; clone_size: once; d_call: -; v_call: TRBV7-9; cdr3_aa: CASSLRSPGRGGSYEQYF; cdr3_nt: TGTGCCAGCAGCTTAAGAAGCCCGGGGAGGGGGGGCTCCTACGAGCAGTACTTC
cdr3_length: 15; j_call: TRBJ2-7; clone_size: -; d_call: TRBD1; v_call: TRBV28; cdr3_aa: CASIPAPDRTYEQYF; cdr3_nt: TGTGCCAGCATCCCTGCACCGGACAGGACCTACGAGCAGTACTTC
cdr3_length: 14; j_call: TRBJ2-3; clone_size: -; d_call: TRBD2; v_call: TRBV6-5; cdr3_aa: CASRGRRELDTQYF; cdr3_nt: TGTGCCAGCAGGGGGCGGCGGGAGTTAGATACGCAGTATTTT
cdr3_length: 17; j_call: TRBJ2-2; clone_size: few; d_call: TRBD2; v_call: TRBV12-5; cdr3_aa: CASGYRGLVNSAGELFF; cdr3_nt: TGTGCTAGTGGTTATCGGGGACTAGTAAATTCGGCCGGGGAGCTGTTTTTT
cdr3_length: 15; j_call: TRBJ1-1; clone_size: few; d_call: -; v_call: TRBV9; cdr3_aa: CASSVGQSRDTEAFF; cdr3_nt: TGTGCCAGCAGCGTAGGCCAGAGCAGGGACACTGAAGCTTTCTTT
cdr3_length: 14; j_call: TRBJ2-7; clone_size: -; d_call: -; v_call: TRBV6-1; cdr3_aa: CASTLSGRGGEQYF; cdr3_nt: TGTGCCAGCACCCTCTCGGGAAGGGGAGGAGAGCAGTACTTC
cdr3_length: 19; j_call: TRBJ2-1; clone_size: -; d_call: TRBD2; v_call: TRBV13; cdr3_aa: CASSLETGLAGEVSDEQFF; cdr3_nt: TGTGCCAGCAGCTTAGAGACGGGACTAGCGGGAGAAGTATCGGATGAGCAGTTCTTC
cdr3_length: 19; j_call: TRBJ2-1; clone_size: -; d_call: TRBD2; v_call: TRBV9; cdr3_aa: CASSVGIAGGPTEGNEQFF; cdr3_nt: TGTGCCAGCAGCGTAGGGATAGCGGGAGGGCCGACTGAGGGTAATGAGCAGTTCTTC
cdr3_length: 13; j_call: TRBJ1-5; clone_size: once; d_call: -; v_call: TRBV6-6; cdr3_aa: CASSLDSNQPQHF; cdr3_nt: TGTGCCAGCAGTCTAGATAGCAATCAGCCCCAGCATTTT
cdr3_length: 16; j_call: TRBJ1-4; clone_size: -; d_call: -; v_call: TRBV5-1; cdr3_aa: CASSLGKQQPGEKLFF; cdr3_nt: TGCGCCAGCAGCTTGGGGAAACAGCAGCCTGGGGAAAAACTGTTTTTT
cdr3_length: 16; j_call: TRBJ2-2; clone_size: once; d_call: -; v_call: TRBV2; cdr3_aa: CASSDRGATNTGELFF; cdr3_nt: TGTGCCAGCAGTGACAGGGGGGCGACGAACACCGGGGAGCTGTTTTTT
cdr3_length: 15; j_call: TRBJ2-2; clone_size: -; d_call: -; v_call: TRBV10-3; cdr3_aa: CAISDWEGVTGELFF; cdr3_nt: TGTGCCATCAGTGATTGGGAGGGGGTTACCGGGGAGCTGTTTTTT
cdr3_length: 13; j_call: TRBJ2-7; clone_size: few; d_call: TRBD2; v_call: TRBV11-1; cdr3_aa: CASSLRTSYEQYF; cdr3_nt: TGTGCCAGCAGCTTACGGACTAGCTACGAGCAGTACTTC
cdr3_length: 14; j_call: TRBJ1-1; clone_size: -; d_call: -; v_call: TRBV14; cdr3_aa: CASSQEFIGAEAFF; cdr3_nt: TGTGCCAGCAGCCAAGAATTTATCGGGGCTGAAGCTTTCTTT
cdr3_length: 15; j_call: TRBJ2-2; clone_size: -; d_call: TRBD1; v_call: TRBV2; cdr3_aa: CASSQRQGNTGELFF; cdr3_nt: TGTGCCAGCAGCCAAAGACAGGGGAACACCGGGGAGCTGTTTTTT
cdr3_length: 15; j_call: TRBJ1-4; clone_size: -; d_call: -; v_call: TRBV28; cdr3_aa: CASRAAGATNEKLFF; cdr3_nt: TGTGCCAGCAGAGCAGCAGGGGCAACTAATGAAAAACTGTTTTTT
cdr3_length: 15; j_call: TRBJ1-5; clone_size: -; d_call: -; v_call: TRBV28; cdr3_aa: CASSLSSGNNQPQHF; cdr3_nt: TGTGCCAGCAGTTTATCTTCGGGGAACAATCAGCCCCAGCATTTT
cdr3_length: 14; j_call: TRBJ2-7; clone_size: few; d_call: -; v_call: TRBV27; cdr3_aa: CASKLHQSSYEQYF; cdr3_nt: TGTGCCAGCAAGTTGCATCAGAGCTCCTACGAGCAGTACTTC
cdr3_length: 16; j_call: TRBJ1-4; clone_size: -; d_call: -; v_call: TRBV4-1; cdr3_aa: CASSQEFRAPGEKLFF; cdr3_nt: TGCGCCAGCAGCCAAGAGTTCAGGGCGCCCGGTGAAAAACTGTTTTTT
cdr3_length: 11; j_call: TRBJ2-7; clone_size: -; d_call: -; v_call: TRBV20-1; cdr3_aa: CSAPDSYEQYF; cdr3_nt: TGCAGTGCCCCGGACAGCTACGAGCAGTACTTC
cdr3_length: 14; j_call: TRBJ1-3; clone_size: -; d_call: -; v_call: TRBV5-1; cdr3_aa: CASSLASGGNTIYF; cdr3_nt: TGCGCCAGCAGCTTGGCCAGCGGAGGAAACACCATATATTTT
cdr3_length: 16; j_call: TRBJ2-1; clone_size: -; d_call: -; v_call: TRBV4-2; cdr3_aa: CASSQDVARVGVEQFF; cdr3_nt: TGTGCCAGCAGCCAAGATGTGGCCCGGGTCGGAGTCGAGCAGTTCTTC
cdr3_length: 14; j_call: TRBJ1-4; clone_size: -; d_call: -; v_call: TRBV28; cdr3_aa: CASRWGRANEKLFF; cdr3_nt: TGTGCCAGTAGATGGGGTAGGGCTAATGAAAAACTGTTTTTT
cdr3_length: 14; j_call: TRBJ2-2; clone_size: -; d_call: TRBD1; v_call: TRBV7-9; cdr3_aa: CASSLDRATGELFF; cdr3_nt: TGTGCCAGCAGCTTGGACAGGGCCACCGGGGAGCTGTTTTTT
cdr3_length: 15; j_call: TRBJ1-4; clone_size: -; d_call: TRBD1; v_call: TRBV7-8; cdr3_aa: CASTVDRVSEGKLFF; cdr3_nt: TGTGCCAGCACCGTCGACAGGGTCTCGGAGGGAAAACTGTTTTTT
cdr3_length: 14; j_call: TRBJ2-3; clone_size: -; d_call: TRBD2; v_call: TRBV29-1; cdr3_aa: CSVGRTSGGDTQYF; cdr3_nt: TGCAGCGTAGGACGGACTAGCGGAGGAGATACGCAGTATTTT
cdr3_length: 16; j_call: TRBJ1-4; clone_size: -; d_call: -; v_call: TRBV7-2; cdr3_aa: CASSLLVGVTNEKLFF; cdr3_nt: TGTGCCAGCAGCTTATTAGTGGGAGTGACTAATGAAAAACTGTTTTTT
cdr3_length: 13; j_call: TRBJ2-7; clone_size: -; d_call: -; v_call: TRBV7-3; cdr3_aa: CASSRSQGYEQYF; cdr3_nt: TGTGCCAGCAGCAGATCCCAGGGTTACGAGCAGTACTTC
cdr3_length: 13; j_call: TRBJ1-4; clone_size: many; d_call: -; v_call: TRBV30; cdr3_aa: CAWSGSGPEKLFF; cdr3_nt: TGTGCCTGGAGTGGATCGGGGCCTGAGAAACTGTTTTTT
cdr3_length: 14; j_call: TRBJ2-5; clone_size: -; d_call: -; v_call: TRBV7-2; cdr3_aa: CASSLDQQRETQYF; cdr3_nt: TGTGCCAGCAGCTTAGATCAACAACGGGAGACCCAGTACTTC
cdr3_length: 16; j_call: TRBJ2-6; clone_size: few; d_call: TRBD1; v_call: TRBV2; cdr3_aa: CASSETGGTGANVLTF; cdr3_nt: TGTGCCAGCAGTGAAACAGGGGGAACTGGGGCCAACGTCCTGACTTTC
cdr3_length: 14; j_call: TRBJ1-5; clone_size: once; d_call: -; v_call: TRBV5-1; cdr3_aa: CASSLEGGLQPQHF; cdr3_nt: TGCGCCAGCAGCTTAGAGGGGGGGCTTCAGCCCCAGCATTTT
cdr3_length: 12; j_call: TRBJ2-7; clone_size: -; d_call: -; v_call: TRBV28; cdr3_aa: CASRDGIYEQYF; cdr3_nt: TGTGCCAGCAGGGACGGAATATACGAGCAGTACTTC
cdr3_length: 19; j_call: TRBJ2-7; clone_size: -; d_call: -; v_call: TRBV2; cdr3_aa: CASSTGDKLSGIRAEEQYF; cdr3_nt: TGTGCCAGCAGTACTGGGGACAAACTGAGCGGGATCAGGGCCGAGGAGCAGTACTTC
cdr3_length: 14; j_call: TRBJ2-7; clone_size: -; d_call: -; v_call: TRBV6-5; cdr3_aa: CASRKGQSTYEQYF; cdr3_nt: TGTGCCAGCAGGAAAGGACAGTCAACCTACGAGCAGTACTTC